This is a list of T cell receptor beta chains from one sample in a study of blood T cell repertoires in COVID-19. Data came from immunoSEQ multiplex PCR; TCRdb stores just in-frame clones and leaves some out. The table lists 150,000 or so clones, roughly 83% of them singletons. Sequencing used PBMCs or T cells enriched from blood (not recorded which). The receptors were sampled from a man aged 50 or older who had recovered from COVID-19. CDR3s include the opening cysteine and the closing phenylalanine or tryptophan. D genes are given only for firm matches. The size entry is marked missing in some rows and otherwise reads once, few, many or a size class.

V gene	clone size	J gene	D gene	CDR3 protein	CDR3 DNA
TRBV23-1	once	TRBJ2-7	NA	CASSQMYRVSPYEQYF	TGCGCCAGCAGTCAAATGTATCGAGTTTCCCCCTACGAGCAGTACTTC
TRBV5-4	NA	TRBJ1-2	NA	CASVVAGSLHGYTF	TGTGCCAGCGTTGTGGCAGGGTCTCTCCATGGCTACACCTTC
TRBV7-8	NA	TRBJ1-6	TRBD1	CASSLVGGTGSPLHF	TGTGCCAGCAGCTTAGTAGGGGGCACGGGGTCACCCCTCCACTTT
TRBV7-9	few	TRBJ1-1	TRBD1	CASSLGTGAKNTEAFF	TGTGCCAGCAGCTTAGGAACAGGGGCTAAGAACACTGAAGCTTTCTTT
TRBV10-3	NA	TRBJ2-4	TRBD1	CASRGGGTGKNIQYF	TGTGCCAGCAGAGGGGGCGGCACAGGGAAAAACATTCAGTACTTC
TRBV9	NA	TRBJ2-1	TRBD2	CASSVTGSGGDEQFF	TGTGCCAGCAGCGTAACCGGGAGCGGGGGCGATGAGCAGTTCTTC
TRBV12-3/TRBV12-4	NA	TRBJ1-2	NA	CASSFPGGGYTF	TGTGCCAGCAGTTTCCCGGGGGGCGGCTACACCTTC
TRBV7-2	NA	TRBJ1-1	NA	CASSLDSGNTEAFF	TGTGCCAGCAGCTTAGATTCAGGGAACACTGAAGCTTTCTTT
TRBV5-1	NA	TRBJ1-2	TRBD1	CASSLEAGGSYGYTF	TGCGCCAGCAGCTTGGAAGCAGGGGGCAGCTATGGCTACACCTTC
TRBV28	NA	TRBJ2-3	NA	CASLVQGTDTQYF	TGTGCCAGCTTGGTTCAGGGAACAGATACGCAGTATTTT
TRBV19	NA	TRBJ2-3	TRBD2	CASSLRGLAGTTDTQYF	TGTGCCAGTAGTCTTCGGGGACTAGCGGGAACCACAGATACGCAGTATTTT
TRBV5-1	NA	TRBJ1-1	NA	CASSSTRGNTEAFF	TGCGCCAGCAGCTCTACCAGGGGCAACACTGAAGCTTTCTTT
TRBV6-2/TRBV6-3	NA	TRBJ1-3	NA	CASSYTGHSGNTIYF	TGTGCCAGCAGTTACACGGGACACTCTGGAAACACCATATATTTT
TRBV5-4	NA	TRBJ2-7	TRBD1	CASSLSQGARYEQYF	TGTGCCAGCAGCCTCTCACAGGGGGCTCGGTACGAGCAGTACTTC
TRBV7-2	NA	TRBJ1-2	NA	CASSLSGGANYGYTF	TGTGCCAGCAGCTTATCCGGGGGAGCTAACTATGGCTACACCTTC
TRBV19	NA	TRBJ2-1	TRBD2	CASSGASGGSEQFF	TGTGCCAGTAGTGGCGCTAGCGGGGGTAGTGAGCAGTTCTTC
TRBV10-3	NA	TRBJ2-1	TRBD1	CAISPGQGSNEQFF	TGTGCCATCAGCCCGGGACAGGGGTCAAATGAGCAGTTCTTC
TRBV6-5	NA	TRBJ1-1	NA	CASSYSGVRVDTEAFF	TGTGCCAGCAGTTACTCGGGCGTGCGGGTGGACACTGAAGCTTTCTTT
TRBV5-1	NA	TRBJ2-5	TRBD1	CASSWTGGEETQYF	TGCGCCAGCAGCTGGACAGGGGGCGAGGAGACCCAGTACTTC
TRBV9	NA	TRBJ2-2	TRBD1	CAGEYRGWTPHFSITGELFF	TGTGCCGGGGAGTACAGGGGCTGGACACCGCATTTTAGCATCACCGGGGAGCTGTTTTTT
TRBV5-8	NA	TRBJ2-5	TRBD2	CASRAGGYHETQYF	TGTGCCAGCAGGGCGGGGGGGTATCACGAGACCCAGTACTTC
TRBV11-2	NA	TRBJ1-3	TRBD1	CASRDGTGVGNTIYF	TGTGCCAGCAGGGACGGGACAGGGGTTGGAAACACCATATATTTT
TRBV7-3	NA	TRBJ2-1	NA	CASSPKGGASYNEQFF	TGTGCCAGCAGCCCGAAGGGGGGGGCCTCCTACAATGAGCAGTTCTTC
TRBV18	NA	TRBJ2-7	NA	CASSPGRDYEQYF	TGTGCCAGCTCACCAGGCAGGGACTACGAGCAGTACTTC
TRBV7-6	NA	TRBJ2-7	TRBD2	CASSSGLAGDEQYF	TGTGCCAGCAGCTCGGGACTAGCGGGGGACGAGCAGTACTTC
TRBV14	NA	TRBJ2-4	NA	CASSQSQGNIQYF	TGTGCCAGCAGCCAAAGTCAGGGGAACATTCAGTACTTC
TRBV5-1	NA	TRBJ1-3	NA	CASSSGQKGNTIYF	TGCGCCAGCAGCTCCGGACAGAAAGGAAACACCATATATTTT
TRBV7-6	NA	TRBJ2-3	TRBD2	CASSLTPSGTSTDTQYF	TGTGCCAGCAGCTTAACACCTAGCGGGACTAGCACAGATACGCAGTATTTT
TRBV7-2	NA	TRBJ2-5	TRBD2	CASSFSGGARETQYF	TGTGCCAGCAGCTTTAGCGGGGGGGCCCGGGAGACCCAGTACTTC
TRBV19	few	TRBJ1-2	TRBD1	CASSATGTDYGYTF	TGTGCCAGTAGTGCCACCGGGACAGACTATGGCTACACCTTC
TRBV9	NA	TRBJ2-7	NA	CASSETGGGPYEQYF	TGTGCCAGCAGCGAAACGGGCGGGGGCCCCTACGAGCAGTACTTC
TRBV18	NA	TRBJ1-2	TRBD1	CASSPTSGTGGIPSGYTF	TGTGCCAGCTCACCGACGTCCGGGACAGGGGGTATCCCATCTGGCTACACCTTC
TRBV10-3	NA	TRBJ1-5	TRBD1	CAIRGQLDQPQHF	TGTGCCATCAGGGGACAGTTGGATCAGCCCCAGCATTTT
TRBV6-2/TRBV6-3	NA	TRBJ1-6	TRBD1	CASSWTGGGDSPLHF	TGTGCCAGCAGTTGGACAGGGGGCGGCGATTCACCCCTCCACTTT